These 19 T cell receptor beta chains originate from one sample sequenced in a study of shared clonotypes between healthy human individuals. The method was immunoSEQ multiplex PCR; TCRdb's version includes in-frame clones alone and lacks a portion of them. The sample includes about 1 million clones, about 75% seen only once; the top ten take approximately 1.5%. The material sequenced was memory CD4+ T cells sorted from blood. Subset described: CD45RA-negative fraction. The receptors were gathered from a man younger than 35 in good health.

The CDR3 protein is CAWSGSVGRGNEKLFF. CDR3 nucleotides: TGTGCCTGGAGTGGTTCAGTGGGCAGGGGAAATGAAAAACTGTTTTTT. The chain employs TRBV30 and TRBJ1-4, with a tentative D call TRBD1 (6 bases). V was cut by 1 base and J by 5 bases, with 17 bases left in between. This CDR3 has 16 amino acids. Looked up from germline, CDR1 is GTSNPN and CDR2 is SVGIG (reference sequence).

Details on this clone: Additional DNA sequences in this sample encode the identical CDR3. The CDR3 DNA follows: TGCAGCGTTGGTACAGATACGCAGTATTTT. Translation: CSVGTDTQYF. The genes are TRBV29-1 and TRBJ2-3; D ambiguous. Per germline, CDR1 SQVTM and CDR2 ANQGSEA. CDR3 length equals 10 residues. V was pared by 4 bases and J by 3 bases, with 2 bases between.

A remark on this clone: Other DNA sequences in this sample translate to the same CDR3. J is TRBJ2-2 and V is TRBV19; 10 bases line up with TRBD1. V lost 2 bases to trimming and J lost 4 bases; unmatched junction nucleotides: 1. Germline-derived CDR1 and CDR2 are LNHDA and SQIVND (reference sequence). The CDR3 has 15 amino acids. The CDR3 here is CASSIWDRGTGELFF. The DNA of the CDR3 is TGTGCCAGTAGTATATGGGACAGGGGCACCGGGGAGCTGTTTTTT.

This clone was seen a few times. J is TRBJ2-3 and V is TRBV6-1, with TRBD1 matching 7 bases. After removal of 1 base from V and 2 bases from J, the junction contained 3 bases not matched to a gene. This CDR3 is 15 amino acids long. Germline V gene lookup returns CDR1 MNHNS and CDR2 SASEGT. The CDR3 protein is CASSEGDRNTDTQYF. Written as DNA, the CDR3 is TGTGCCAGCAGTGAAGGGGACAGAAACACAGATACGCAGTATTTT.

The CDR3 sequence: CASSTPPGAPNEQFF. CDR3 nucleotides: TGTGCCAGCAGTACTCCCCCAGGGGCCCCCAATGAGCAGTTCTTC. The J gene is TRBJ2-1, the V gene TRBV6-6, with D tentatively TRBD1 (6 bases). The CDR3 extends over 15 amino acids. With 5 bases removed from V and 6 bases from J, the gap between germline ends came to 17 bases. CDR1 and CDR2 from the germline V gene are MNHNY and SVGAGI (reference sequence).

This rearrangement joins TRBV6-1 to TRBJ1-2; 7 positions agree with TRBD1. Germline lookup yields CDR1 MNHNS and CDR2 SASEGT. With 1 base clipped from V and 0 bases from J, the junction kept 11 bases outside the gene matches. CDR3 length equals 18 residues. Here the CDR3 reads CASSEDDSQGSANYGYTF. The CDR3 DNA sequence: TGTGCCAGCAGTGAAGACGATTCACAGGGGTCAGCTAACTATGGCTACACCTTC.

The chain couples TRBV6-5 to TRBJ1-2, with D hard to call. There are 16 residues in the CDR3. Per germline, CDR1 MNHEY and CDR2 SVGAGI. Trimming took 0 bases from V and 2 from J, leaving 13 bases between them. CDR3 DNA: TGTGCCAGCAGTTACTCCCAACCGACTATGAACTATGGCTACACCTTC. This encodes CASSYSQPTMNYGYTF.

As regards this clone: Relative to the germline gene, one junction end is altered; a read error may explain this. This rearrangement joins TRBV5-6 to TRBJ1-4, with a tentative D call TRBD1 (5 bases). The CDR3 runs to 12 residues. Germline CDR1 SGHDT, CDR2 YYEEEE. The CDR3 protein is CASSLVDSSPDF. For the CDR3, the DNA is TGTGCCAGCAGCTTGGTCGACAGCTCTCCCGACTTT.

The V gene is TRBV10-2, the J gene TRBJ2-5, with TRBD1 matching over 8 bases. V shed 8 bases, J shed 4 bases, and the junction held 9 bases outside the gene matches. Germline CDR1 WSHSY, CDR2 SAAADI. The CDR3 sequence is 14 residues long. The CDR3 region is CASQKGQGIETQYF. CDR3 nucleotides: TGCGCCAGCCAGAAAGGACAGGGTATAGAGACCCAGTACTTC.

The chain joins TRBV7-2 to TRBJ1-1, with TRBD1 identical over 7 bases. The CDR3 is 15 residues long. From germline, CDR1 is SGHTA and CDR2 FQGNSA. With 5 bases clipped from V and 3 bases from J, the junction kept 9 bases outside the gene matches. As DNA, the CDR3 is TGTGCCAGCAGCCCATGGGACAGACGGGACACTGAAGCTTTCTTT. It yields the protein CASSPWDRRDTEAFF.

This clone was seen once. The chain carries TRBV6-5 and TRBJ2-2; 8 nucleotides line up with TRBD2. V lost 0 bases and J lost 3; bases outside the gene matches: 3. CDR3 length: 16 amino acids. Germline assignment: CDR1 MNHEY and CDR2 SVGAGI. CDR3 coding DNA: TGTGCCAGCAGTTACTCTGGCGGGAGGTACACCGGGGAGCTGTTTTTT. It translates to CASSYSGGRYTGELFF.

The chain has TRBV6-1 and TRBJ1-6, with D possibly TRBD1 on 6 matching bases. The germline V gene encodes CDR1 MNHNS and CDR2 SASEGT. V was shortened by 3 bases and J by 7 bases, with 13 bases between the two germline ends. The CDR3 totals 15 residues. The CDR3 reads CASSERDTRNSPLHF. In DNA, the CDR3 is TGTGCCAGCAGTGAGCGGGACACCAGGAATTCACCCCTCCACTTT.

CDR3 residues: CAWRGTGGNQPQHF. The CDR3, as DNA: TGTGCCTGGAGAGGGACAGGGGGCAATCAGCCCCAGCATTTT. The chain couples TRBV30 to TRBJ1-5; 10 nucleotides align to TRBD1. Looked up from germline, CDR1 is GTSNPN and CDR2 is SVGIG (reference sequence). The CDR3 runs 14 residues. V lost 3 bases to trimming and J lost 2 bases; unmatched junction nucleotides: 1.

V is TRBV18 and J is TRBJ2-4, with D perhaps TRBD1 (6 bases). Trimming stripped 3 bases from V and 1 base from J, with 16 bases between. The CDR3 has 17 residues. CDR1 and CDR2 from the germline V gene are KGHSH and LQKENI. This chain's CDR3 is CASSPGTLWVAKNIQYF. The CDR3 region has the DNA TGTGCCAGCTCACCCGGGACACTTTGGGTGGCCAAAAACATTCAGTACTTC.

This rearrangement joins TRBV9 to TRBJ2-7; TRBD1 is a possible D gene (5 bases). CDR1 and CDR2 (germline): SGDLS, YYNGEE. Trimming took 3 bases from V and 0 from J, leaving 19 bases between them. The CDR3 length is 17 residues. The CDR3 DNA reads TGTGCCAGCAGCGCCTGGCTGGGGCGTAACCCCTCCTACGAGCAGTACTTC. It translates to CASSAWLGRNPSYEQYF.

This clone was counted ten times or more. Other nucleotide sequences in the sample specify the same CDR3. The chain uses TRBV7-9 and TRBJ2-7; D is uncertain. The V end lost 5 bases, the J end lost 2 bases, and 7 bases lay between the germline ends. The CDR3 is made up of 12 amino acids. Germline loops: CDR1 SEHNR, CDR2 FQNEAQ (reference sequence). The CDR3 loop is CASSPGTYEQYF. The CDR3 DNA is TGTGCCAGCAGCCCAGGAACCTACGAGCAGTACTTC.

V gene TRBV4-1 combines with J gene TRBJ1-3; D is perhaps TRBD1 (5 bases). The CDR3 extends over 15 amino acids. The V gene's germline CDR1 is MGHRA and CDR2 YSYEKL. Trimming removed 4 bases from V and 0 bases from J, with 10 bases in between. The CDR3 loop is CASSPAGISGNTIYF. The CDR3 DNA reads as TGCGCCAGCAGCCCAGCAGGGATCTCTGGAAACACCATATATTTT.

This clone was detected once. The chain is built from TRBV6-5 and TRBJ2-5, with TRBD2 matching over 7 bases. Germline V gene lookup returns CDR1 MNHEY and CDR2 SVGAGI. The CDR3 is 15 amino acids. Trimming took 6 bases from V and 3 from J; bases not matched to a gene: 10. CDR3 in DNA: TGTGCCAGCAGGTGGAGCGGGGTAGGAAAAGAGACCCAGTACTTC. Residues: CASRWSGVGKETQYF.

The J gene is TRBJ2-7, the V gene TRBV29-1; 9 bases are a match to TRBD1. Germline CDR1 SQVTM, CDR2 ANQGSEA. This CDR3 region has 13 residues. The V gene end was trimmed by 5 bases and the J gene end by 6 bases; junction bases not matched to a gene: 8. CDR3 loop: CSVIRDRVGEQYF. The CDR3 DNA sequence: TGCAGCGTTATTCGGGACAGGGTCGGCGAGCAGTACTTC.